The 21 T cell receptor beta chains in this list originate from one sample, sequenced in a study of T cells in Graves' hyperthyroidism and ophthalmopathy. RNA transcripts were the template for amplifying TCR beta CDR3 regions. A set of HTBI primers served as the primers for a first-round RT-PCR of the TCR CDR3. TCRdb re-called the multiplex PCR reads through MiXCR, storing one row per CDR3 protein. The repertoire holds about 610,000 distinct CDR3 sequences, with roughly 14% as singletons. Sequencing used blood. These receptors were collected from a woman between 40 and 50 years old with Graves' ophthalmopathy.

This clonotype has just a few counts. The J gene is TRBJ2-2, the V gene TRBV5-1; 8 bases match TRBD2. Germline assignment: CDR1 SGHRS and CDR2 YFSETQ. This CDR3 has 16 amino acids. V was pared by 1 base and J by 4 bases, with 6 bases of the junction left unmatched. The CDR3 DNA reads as TGCGCCAGCAGCTTGATTCCGGGAGGGAGCACCGGGGAGCTGTTTTTT. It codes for CASSLIPGGSTGELFF.

CDR3 sequence (DNA): TGTGCCAGCAGCCCAGGGTTTGATGGCTACACCTTC. Amino acids: CASSPGFDGYTF. The V and J genes are TRBV3-1 and TRBJ1-2; D may be TRBD1 (5 bases). V shed 4 bases and J shed 6 bases, with 9 bases lying between them. Germline-derived CDR1 and CDR2 are LGHDT and YNNKEL (reference sequence). The CDR3 covers 12 residues.

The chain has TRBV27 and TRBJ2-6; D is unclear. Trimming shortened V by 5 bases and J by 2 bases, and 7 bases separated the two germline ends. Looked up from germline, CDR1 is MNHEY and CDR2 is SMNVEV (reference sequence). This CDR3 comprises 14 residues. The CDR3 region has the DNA TGTGCCAGCAGTCCCCCACCTGGGGCCAACGTCCTGACTTTC. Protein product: CASSPPPGANVLTF. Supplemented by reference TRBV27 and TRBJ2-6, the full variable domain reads EAQVTQNPRYLITVTGKKLTVTCSQNMNHEYMSWYRQDPGLGLRQIYYSMNVEVTDKGDVPEGYKVSRKEKRNFPLILESPSPNQTSLYFCASSPPPGANVLTFGAGSRLTVL.

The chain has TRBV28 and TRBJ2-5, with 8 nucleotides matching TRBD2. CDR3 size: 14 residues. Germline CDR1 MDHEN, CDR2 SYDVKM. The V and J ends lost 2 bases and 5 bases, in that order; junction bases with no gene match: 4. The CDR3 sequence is CASSLSGGYETQYF. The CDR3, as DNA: TGTGCCAGCAGTTTAAGCGGGGGATACGAGACCCAGTACTTC.

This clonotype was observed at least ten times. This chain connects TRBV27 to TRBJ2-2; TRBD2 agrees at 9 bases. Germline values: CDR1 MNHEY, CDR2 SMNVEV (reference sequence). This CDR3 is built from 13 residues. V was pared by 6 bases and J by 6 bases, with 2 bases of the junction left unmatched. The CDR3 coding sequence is TGTGCCAGCAGAGCGGGAGGCGCCGGGGAGCTGTTTTTT. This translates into CASRAGGAGELFF.

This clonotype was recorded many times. In DNA form, the CDR3 reads TGTGCCAGCAGTTCCGCCTGGACTAGCGGGAGGCGACCTAGCTCCTACGAGCAGTACTTC. Its translation: CASSSAWTSGRRPSSYEQYF. The chain carries TRBV28 and TRBJ2-7; the match to TRBD2 covers 14 bases. Trimming cost V 4 bases and J 0 bases; bases outside gene matches: 14. CDR1 and CDR2 from the germline V gene are MDHEN and SYDVKM. The CDR3 runs to 20 residues.

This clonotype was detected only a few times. The CDR3 region is CASSQERKLVLAYTGELFF. In DNA, the CDR3 is TGTGCCAGCAGCCAAGAAAGAAAGCTGGTCCTAGCATACACCGGGGAGCTGTTTTTT. J is TRBJ2-2 and V is TRBV3-1; a weak D match, TRBD2 (5 bases). CDR1 and CDR2 from the germline V gene are LGHDT and YNNKEL (reference sequence). The CDR3 runs to 19 residues. V gave up 0 bases and J gave up 3 bases, with 20 bases separating them.

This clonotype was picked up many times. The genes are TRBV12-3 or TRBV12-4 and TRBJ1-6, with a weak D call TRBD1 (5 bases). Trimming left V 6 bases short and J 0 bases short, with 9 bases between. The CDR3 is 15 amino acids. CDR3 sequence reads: CASRWDVSYNSPLHF. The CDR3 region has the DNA TGTGCCAGCAGGTGGGACGTCTCCTATAATTCACCCCTCCACTTT.

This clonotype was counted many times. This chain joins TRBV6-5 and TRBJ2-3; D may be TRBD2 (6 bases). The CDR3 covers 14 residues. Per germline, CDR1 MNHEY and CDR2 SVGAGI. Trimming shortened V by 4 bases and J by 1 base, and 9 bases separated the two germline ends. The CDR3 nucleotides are TGTGCCAGCAGTTTCGGGAGCGGCACAGATACGCAGTATTTT. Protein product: CASSFGSGTDTQYF.

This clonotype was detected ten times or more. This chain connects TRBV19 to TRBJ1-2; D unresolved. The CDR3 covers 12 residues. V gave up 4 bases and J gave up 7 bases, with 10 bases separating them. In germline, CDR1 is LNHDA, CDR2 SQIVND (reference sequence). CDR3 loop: CASSTGFGGYTF. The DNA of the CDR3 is TGTGCCAGTAGTACTGGGTTTGGTGGCTACACCTTC.

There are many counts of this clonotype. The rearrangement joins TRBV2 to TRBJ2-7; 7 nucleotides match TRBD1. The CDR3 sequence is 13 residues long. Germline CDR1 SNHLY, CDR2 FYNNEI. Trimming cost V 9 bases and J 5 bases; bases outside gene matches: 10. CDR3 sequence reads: CARGGQNPNEQYF. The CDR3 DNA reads TGTGCCAGAGGGGGACAGAACCCCAACGAGCAGTACTTC.

Here the CDR3 reads CASSSSVAGPYIEANVLTF. CDR3 sequence (DNA): TGTGCCAGCAGCTCGAGTGTCGCCGGCCCCTATATCGAGGCCAACGTCCTGACTTTC. The V and J genes are TRBV9 and TRBJ2-6; no reliable D call. Between the trimmed V and J ends, which lost 4 bases and 6 bases, there was a span of 26 bases. CDR1 and CDR2 from the germline V gene are SGDLS and YYNGEE. The CDR3 totals 19 residues.

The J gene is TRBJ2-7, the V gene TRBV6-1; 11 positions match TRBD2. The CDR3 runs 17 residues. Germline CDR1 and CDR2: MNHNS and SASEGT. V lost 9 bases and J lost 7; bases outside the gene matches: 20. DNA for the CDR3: TGTGCCAGTACGAGGAATGCGGGTAGCGGGAGGGGGTTGGAGCAGTACTTC. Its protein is CASTRNAGSGRGLEQYF.

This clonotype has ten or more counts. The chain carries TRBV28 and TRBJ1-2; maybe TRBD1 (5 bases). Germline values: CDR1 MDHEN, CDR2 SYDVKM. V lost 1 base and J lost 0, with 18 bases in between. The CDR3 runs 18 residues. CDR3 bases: TGTGCCAGCAGTTTATTCGATCCCGCTTTCAGGGCTAACTATGGCTACACCTTC. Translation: CASSLFDPAFRANYGYTF.

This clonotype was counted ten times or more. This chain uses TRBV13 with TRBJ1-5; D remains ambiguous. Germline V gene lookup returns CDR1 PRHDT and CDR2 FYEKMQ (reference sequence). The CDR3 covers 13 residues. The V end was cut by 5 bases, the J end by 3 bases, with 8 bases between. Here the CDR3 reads CASSTGYNQPQHF. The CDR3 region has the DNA TGTGCCAGCAGCACGGGGTACAATCAGCCCCAGCATTTT.

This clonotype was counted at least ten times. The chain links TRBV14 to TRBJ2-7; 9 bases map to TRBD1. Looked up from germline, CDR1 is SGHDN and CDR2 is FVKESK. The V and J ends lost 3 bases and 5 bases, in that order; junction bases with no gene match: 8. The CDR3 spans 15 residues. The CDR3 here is CASSHFGTGFHEQYF. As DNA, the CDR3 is TGTGCCAGCAGCCACTTCGGGACAGGGTTCCACGAGCAGTACTTC.

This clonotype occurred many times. This CDR3 reads CATSEDPTGELFF. DNA for the CDR3: TGTGCCACCAGTGAGGACCCTACCGGGGAGCTGTTTTTT. The chain has TRBV24-1 and TRBJ2-2; D uncertain. This CDR3 is built from 13 residues. Looked up from germline, CDR1 is KGHDR and CDR2 is SFDVKD. With 4 bases removed from V and 5 bases from J, the gap between germline ends came to 7 bases.

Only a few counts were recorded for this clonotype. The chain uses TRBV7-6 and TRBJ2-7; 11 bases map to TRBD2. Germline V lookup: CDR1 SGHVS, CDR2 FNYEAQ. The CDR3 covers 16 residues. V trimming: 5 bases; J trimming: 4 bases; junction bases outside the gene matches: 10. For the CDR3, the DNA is TGTGCCAGCAGCCTCTTCCCGGGACTAGCGGCTTACGAGCAGTACTTC. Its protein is CASSLFPGLAAYEQYF.

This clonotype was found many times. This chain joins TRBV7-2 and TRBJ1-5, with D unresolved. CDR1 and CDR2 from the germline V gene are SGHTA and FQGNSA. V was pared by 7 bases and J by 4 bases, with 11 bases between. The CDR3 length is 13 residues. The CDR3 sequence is CASTITMNQPQHF. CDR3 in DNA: TGTGCCAGCACCATAACAATGAATCAGCCCCAGCATTTT.

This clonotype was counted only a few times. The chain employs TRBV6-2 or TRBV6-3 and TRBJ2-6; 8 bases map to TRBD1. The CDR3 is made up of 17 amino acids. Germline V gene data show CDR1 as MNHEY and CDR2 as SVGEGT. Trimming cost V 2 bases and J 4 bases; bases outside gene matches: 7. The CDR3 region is CASSYLLTGVGANVLTF. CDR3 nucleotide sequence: TGTGCCAGCAGTTACCTCCTGACAGGGGTCGGGGCCAACGTCCTGACTTTC.

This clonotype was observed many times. Here the CDR3 DNA reads TGCAGCGTGACTTTCCCCTCTCGCGAGCAGTACTTC. It translates to CSVTFPSREQYF. The chain links TRBV29-1 to TRBJ2-7; no firm D call. CDR1 and CDR2 from the germline V gene are SQVTM and ANQGSEA. V was shortened by 6 bases and J by 6 bases, with 15 bases between the two germline ends. CDR3 length equals 12 residues.